This record concerns one T cell receptor beta chain sequence. The data originate from a study of cytomegalovirus exposure and HLA in healthy donors. This CDR3 has 15 amino acids. The germline V gene has CDR1 MGHRA and CDR2 YSYEKL. V lost 4 bases, J lost 4 bases, and 6 bases stayed unmatched. The PCR used 60 Vbeta and 13 Jbeta primers. The assay was immunoSEQ multiplex PCR, and TCRdb's table has in-frame clones only and misses some. The sample carries about 89,000 clones, roughly three quarters recorded once. These donors counted as nominally healthy when sampled, but unrecorded immune exposures were likely.

The TCR sequence derives from a male donor in good health and CMV-seronegative. The chain links TRBV4-1 to TRBJ2-1, with 8 bases that match TRBD2. The sequenced sample consisted of PBMCs. CDR3 bases: TGCGCCAGCAGCCCGAGCGGGAGAAGTTACAATGAGCAGTTCTTC. Its translation is CASSPSGRSYNEQFF.